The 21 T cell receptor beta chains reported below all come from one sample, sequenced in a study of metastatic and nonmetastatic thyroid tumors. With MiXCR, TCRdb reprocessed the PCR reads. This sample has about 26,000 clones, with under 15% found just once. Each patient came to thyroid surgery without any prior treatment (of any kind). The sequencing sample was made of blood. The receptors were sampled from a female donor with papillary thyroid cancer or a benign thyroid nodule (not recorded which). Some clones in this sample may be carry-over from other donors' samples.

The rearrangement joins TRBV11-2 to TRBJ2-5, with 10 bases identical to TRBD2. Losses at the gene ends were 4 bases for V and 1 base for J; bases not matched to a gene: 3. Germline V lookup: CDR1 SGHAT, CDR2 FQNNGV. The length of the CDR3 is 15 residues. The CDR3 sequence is CASSSTSGFQETQYF. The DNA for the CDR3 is TGTGCCAGCAGCTCGACTAGCGGGTTCCAAGAGACCCAGTACTTC.

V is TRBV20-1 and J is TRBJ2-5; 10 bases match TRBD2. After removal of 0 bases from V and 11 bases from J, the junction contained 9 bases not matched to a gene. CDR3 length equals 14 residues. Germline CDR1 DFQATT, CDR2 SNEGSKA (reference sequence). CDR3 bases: TGCAGTGCTAGAGATCAGGGACTAGCGATCGAACAGTACTTC. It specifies CSARDQGLAIEQYF.

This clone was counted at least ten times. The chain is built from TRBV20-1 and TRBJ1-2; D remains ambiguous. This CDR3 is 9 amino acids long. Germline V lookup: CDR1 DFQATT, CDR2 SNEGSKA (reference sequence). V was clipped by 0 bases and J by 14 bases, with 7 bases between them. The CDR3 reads CSAREAGTF. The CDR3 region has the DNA TGCAGTGCTAGAGAGGCGGGGACCTTC.

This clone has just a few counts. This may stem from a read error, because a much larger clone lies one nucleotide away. The CDR3 DNA follows: TGTGCCAGCACCTCAAGCCTCTTC. Amino acid sequence: CASTSSLF. V gene TRBV7-9 combines with J gene TRBJ2-4; no clear D. CDR1 and CDR2 (germline): SEHNR, FQNEAQ (reference sequence). The CDR3 consists of 8 residues.

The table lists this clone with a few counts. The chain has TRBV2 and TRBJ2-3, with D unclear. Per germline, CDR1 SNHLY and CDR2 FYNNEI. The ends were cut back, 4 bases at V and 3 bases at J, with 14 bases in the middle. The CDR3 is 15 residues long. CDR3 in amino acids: CASSGPLGRTDTQYF. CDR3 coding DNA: TGTGCCAGCAGTGGCCCGCTTGGTCGGACAGATACGCAGTATTTT.

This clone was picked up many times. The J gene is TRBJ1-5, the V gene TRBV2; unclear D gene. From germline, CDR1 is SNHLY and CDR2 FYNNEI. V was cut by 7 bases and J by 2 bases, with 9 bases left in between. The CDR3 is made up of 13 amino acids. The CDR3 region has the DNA TGTGCCAGCACCCTAACAGGCAATCAGCCCCAGCATTTT. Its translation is CASTLTGNQPQHF.

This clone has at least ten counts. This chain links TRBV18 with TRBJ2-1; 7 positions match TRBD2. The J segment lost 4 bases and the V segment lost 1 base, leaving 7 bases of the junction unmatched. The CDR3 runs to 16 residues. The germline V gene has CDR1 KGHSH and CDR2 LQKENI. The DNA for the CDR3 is TGTGCCAGCTCACCACGGCCTAGCGGAGATTACAATGAGCAGTTCTTC. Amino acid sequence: CASSPRPSGDYNEQFF.

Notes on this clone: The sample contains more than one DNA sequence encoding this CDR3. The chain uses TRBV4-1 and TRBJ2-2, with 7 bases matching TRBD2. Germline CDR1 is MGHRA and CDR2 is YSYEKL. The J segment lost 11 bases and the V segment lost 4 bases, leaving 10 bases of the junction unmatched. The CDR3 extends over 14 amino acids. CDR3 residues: CASSPVGGNGELFF. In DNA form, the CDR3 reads TGCGCCAGCAGCCCGGTCGGGGGGAATGGTGAGCTGTTTTTT.

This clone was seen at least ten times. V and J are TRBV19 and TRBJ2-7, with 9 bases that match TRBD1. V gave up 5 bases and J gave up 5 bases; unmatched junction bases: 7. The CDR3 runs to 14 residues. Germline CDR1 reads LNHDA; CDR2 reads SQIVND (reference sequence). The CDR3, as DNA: TGTGCCAGTAGTCCTACTTGGACAGGGGACGAGCAGTACTTC. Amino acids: CASSPTWTGDEQYF.

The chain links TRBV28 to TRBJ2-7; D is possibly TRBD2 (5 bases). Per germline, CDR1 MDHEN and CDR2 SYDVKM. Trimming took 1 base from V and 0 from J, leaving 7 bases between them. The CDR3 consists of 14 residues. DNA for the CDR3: TGTGCCAGCAGTTTATATCGGGACTCCTACGAGCAGTACTTC. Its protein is CASSLYRDSYEQYF.

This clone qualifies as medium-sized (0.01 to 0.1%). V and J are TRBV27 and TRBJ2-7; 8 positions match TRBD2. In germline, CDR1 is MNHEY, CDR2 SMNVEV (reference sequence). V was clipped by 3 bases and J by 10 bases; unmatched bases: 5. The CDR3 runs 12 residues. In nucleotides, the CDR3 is TGTGCCAGCAGTTTTAGCGGGGCGGTCCAGTACTTC. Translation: CASSFSGAVQYF.

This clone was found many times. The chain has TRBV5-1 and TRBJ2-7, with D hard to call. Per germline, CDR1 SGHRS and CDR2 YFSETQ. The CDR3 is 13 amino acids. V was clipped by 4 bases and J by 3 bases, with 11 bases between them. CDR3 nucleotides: TGCGCCAGCAGCCTAACCCCCAACTACGAGCAGTACTTC. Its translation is CASSLTPNYEQYF.

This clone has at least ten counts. The CDR3 region is CASSSTGIRAGELFF. As DNA, the CDR3 is TGTGCCAGCAGTTCGACAGGGATCAGGGCCGGGGAGCTGTTTTTT. The chain links TRBV28 to TRBJ2-2, with 7 nucleotides matching TRBD1. The V segment lost 4 bases and the J segment 6 bases; nucleotides outside the gene matches: 8. CDR1 is MDHEN and CDR2 is SYDVKM in the germline V gene. The CDR3 is 15 amino acids.

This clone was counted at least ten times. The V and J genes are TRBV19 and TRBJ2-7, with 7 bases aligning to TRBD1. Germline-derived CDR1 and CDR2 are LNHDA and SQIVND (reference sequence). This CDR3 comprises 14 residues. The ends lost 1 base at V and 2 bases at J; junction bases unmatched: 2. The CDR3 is CASSIGTGPYEQYF. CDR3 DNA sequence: TGTGCCAGTAGTATAGGGACAGGCCCCTACGAGCAGTACTTC.

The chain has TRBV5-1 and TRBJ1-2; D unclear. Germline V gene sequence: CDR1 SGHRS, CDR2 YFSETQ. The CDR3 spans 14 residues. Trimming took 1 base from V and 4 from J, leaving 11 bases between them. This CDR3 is CASSLSTKIYGYTF. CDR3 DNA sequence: TGCGCCAGCAGCTTGAGTACCAAGATCTATGGCTACACCTTC. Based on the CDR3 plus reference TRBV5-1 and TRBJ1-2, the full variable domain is KAGVTQTPRYLIKTRGQQVTLSCSPISGHRSVSWYQQTPGQGLQFLFEYFSETQRNKGNFPGRFSGRQFSNSRSEMNVSTLELGDSALYLCASSLSTKIYGYTFGSGTRLTVV.

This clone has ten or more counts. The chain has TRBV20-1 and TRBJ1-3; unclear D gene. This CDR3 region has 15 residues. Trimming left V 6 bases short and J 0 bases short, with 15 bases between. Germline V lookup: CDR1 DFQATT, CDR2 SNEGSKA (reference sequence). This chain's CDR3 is CSANPGGNSGNTIYF. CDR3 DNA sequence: TGCAGTGCCAACCCCGGCGGCAACTCTGGAAACACCATATATTTT.

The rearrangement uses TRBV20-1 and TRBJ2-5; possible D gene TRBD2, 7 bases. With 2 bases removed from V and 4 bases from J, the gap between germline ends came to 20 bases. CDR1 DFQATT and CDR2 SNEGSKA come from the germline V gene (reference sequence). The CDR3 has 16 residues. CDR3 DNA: TGCAGTGCTAGAAACGTGAGACGGGGGGCTTCAGAGACCCAGTACTTC. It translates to CSARNVRRGASETQYF.

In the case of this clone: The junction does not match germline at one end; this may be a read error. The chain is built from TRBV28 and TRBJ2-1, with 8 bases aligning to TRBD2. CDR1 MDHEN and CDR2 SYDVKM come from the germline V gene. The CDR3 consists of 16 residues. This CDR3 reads CTSRSLLAVLGEEQFF. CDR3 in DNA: TGTACCAGCAGGTCACTACTAGCGGTCTTAGGGGAAGAGCAGTTCTTC.

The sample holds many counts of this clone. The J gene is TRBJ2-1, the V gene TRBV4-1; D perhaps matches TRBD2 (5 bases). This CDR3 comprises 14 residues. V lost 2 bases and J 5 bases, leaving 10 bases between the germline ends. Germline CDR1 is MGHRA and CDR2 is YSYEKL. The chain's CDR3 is CASSQTDSNNEQFF. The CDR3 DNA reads TGCGCCAGCAGCCAAACGGACTCTAACAATGAGCAGTTCTTC.

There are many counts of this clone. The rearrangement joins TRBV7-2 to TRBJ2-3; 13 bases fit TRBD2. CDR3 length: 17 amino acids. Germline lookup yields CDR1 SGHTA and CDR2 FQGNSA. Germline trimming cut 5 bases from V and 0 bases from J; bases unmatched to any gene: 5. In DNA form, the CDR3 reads TGTGCCAGCAGCATAGGGGGACTAGCGGGAAGCACAGATACGCAGTATTTT. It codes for CASSIGGLAGSTDTQYF.

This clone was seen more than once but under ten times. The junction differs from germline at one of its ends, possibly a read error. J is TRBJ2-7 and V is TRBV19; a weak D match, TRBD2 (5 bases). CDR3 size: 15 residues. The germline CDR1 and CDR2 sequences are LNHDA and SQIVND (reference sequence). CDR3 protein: CASSIVPGGYYEQYF. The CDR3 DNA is TGTGCTAGTAGTATAGTGCCTGGAGGATACTACGAGCAGTACTTC.